This is a list of T cell receptor beta chains from one sample in a study of blood T cell repertoires in COVID-19. Using immunoSEQ multiplex PCR, the repertoire was profiled, and TCRdb retains in-frame clones only, with some absent. Of 140,000 to 150,000 clones in the sample, about 85% were seen once. The sequencing sample was made of peripheral blood. The receptors were gathered from a human donor in a cohort sampled during active COVID-19. The CDR3 runs from the conserved cysteine through the conserved F or W. The order of the fields is D gene, V gene, CDR3 protein. The D gene is left open where the match is weak.

D gene: TRBD2
V gene: TRBV5-4
CDR3 protein: CASSLPLAGEETQYF

D gene: TRBD1
V gene: TRBV4-1
CDR3 protein: CASSQEAGGGEKLFF

D gene: .
V gene: TRBV3-1/TRBV3-2
CDR3 protein: CASSRGEYEAFF

D gene: TRBD2
V gene: TRBV10-3
CDR3 protein: CAISVVAGPGELFF

D gene: TRBD2
V gene: TRBV24-1
CDR3 protein: CATSDPHSGGAGDEQFF

D gene: TRBD1
V gene: TRBV7-2
CDR3 protein: CASSPSQGARAPLHF

D gene: .
V gene: TRBV11-2
CDR3 protein: CASSQVPADEKLFF

D gene: .
V gene: TRBV24-1
CDR3 protein: CATSERGYNEQFF

D gene: .
V gene: TRBV6-5
CDR3 protein: CASSYGRGPNTEAFF

D gene: .
V gene: TRBV5-4
CDR3 protein: CASSRGQPIYGYTF

D gene: TRBD2
V gene: TRBV18
CDR3 protein: CASSPSGGYEQYF

D gene: TRBD2
V gene: TRBV24-1
CDR3 protein: CATSDGGRAQFF

D gene: TRBD2
V gene: TRBV9
CDR3 protein: CASSASPSGARRDTQYF

D gene: TRBD1
V gene: TRBV12-3/TRBV12-4
CDR3 protein: CASGQAGNTIYF

D gene: TRBD1
V gene: TRBV4-2
CDR3 protein: CASSQQGAPGNTIYF

D gene: .
V gene: TRBV5-7
CDR3 protein: CASSSGDVREQYF